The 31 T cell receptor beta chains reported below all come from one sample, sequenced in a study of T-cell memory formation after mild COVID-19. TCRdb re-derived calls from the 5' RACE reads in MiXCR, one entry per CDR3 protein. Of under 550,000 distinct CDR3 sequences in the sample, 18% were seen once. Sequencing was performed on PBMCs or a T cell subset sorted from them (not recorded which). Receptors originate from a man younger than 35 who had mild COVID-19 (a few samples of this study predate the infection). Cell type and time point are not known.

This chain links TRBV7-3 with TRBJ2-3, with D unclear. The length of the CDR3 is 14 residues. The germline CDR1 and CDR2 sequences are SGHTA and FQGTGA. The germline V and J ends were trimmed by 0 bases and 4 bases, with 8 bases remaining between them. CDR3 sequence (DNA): TGTGCCAGCAGCTTAACTAGCTTTCCAGATACGCAGTATTTT. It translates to CASSLTSFPDTQYF.

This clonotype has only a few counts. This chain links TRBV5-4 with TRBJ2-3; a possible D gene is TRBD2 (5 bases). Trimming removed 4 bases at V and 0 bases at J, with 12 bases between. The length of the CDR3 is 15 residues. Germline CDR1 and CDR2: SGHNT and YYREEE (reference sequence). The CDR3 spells CASSVSGLSTDTQYF. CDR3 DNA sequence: TGTGCCAGCAGCGTGAGCGGATTAAGCACAGATACGCAGTATTTT.

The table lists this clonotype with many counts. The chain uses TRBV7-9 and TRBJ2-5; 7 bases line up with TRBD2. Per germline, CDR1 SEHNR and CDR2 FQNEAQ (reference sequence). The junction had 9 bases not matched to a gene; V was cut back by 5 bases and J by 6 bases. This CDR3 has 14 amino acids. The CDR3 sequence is CASSPSGTWQTQYF. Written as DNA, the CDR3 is TGTGCCAGCAGCCCGAGCGGGACTTGGCAGACCCAGTACTTC.

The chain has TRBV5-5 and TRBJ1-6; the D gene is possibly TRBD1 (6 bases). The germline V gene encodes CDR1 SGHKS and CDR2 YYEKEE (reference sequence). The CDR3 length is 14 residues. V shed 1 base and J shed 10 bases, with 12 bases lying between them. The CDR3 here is CASSLRGAGSPLHF. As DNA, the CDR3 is TGTGCCAGCAGCTTGCGGGGGGCCGGATCACCCCTCCACTTT.

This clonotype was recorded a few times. CDR3 sequence: CASSLTPPGTGANVLTF. The CDR3 coding sequence is TGCGCCAGCAGCTTGACCCCCCCGGGGACTGGGGCCAACGTCCTGACTTTC. The chain links TRBV5-1 to TRBJ2-6; D possibly corresponds to TRBD2 (5 bases). Germline loops: CDR1 SGHRS, CDR2 YFSETQ. V lost 1 base to trimming and J lost 2 bases, with 13 bases between them. CDR3 length: 17 residues.

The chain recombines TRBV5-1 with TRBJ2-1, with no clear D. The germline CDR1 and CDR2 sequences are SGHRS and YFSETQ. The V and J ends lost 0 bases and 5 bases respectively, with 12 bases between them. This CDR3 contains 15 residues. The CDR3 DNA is TGCGCCAGCAGCTTGGCCTCCCCTTCCCACAATGAGCAGTTCTTC. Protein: CASSLASPSHNEQFF.

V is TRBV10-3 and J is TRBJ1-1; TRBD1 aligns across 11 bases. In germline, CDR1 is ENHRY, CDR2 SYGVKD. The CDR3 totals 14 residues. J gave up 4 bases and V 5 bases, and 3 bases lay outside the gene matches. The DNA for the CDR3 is TGTGCCATCAGTCTTGGACAGGGGGCCACTGAAGCTTTCTTT. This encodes CAISLGQGATEAFF.

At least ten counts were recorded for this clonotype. The CDR3 loop is CSASDPTTEAFF. For the CDR3, the DNA is TGCAGTGCCTCCGATCCCACAACTGAAGCTTTCTTT. The chain combines TRBV20-1 with TRBJ1-1; D is undetermined. Germline V gene data show CDR1 as DFQATT and CDR2 as SNEGSKA (reference sequence). Trimming took 6 bases from V and 5 from J, leaving 13 bases between them. This CDR3 has 12 residues.

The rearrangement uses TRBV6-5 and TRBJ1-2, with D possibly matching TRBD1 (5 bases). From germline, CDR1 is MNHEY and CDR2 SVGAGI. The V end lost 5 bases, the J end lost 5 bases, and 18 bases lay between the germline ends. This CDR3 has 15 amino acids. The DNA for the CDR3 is TGTGCCAGCAGTCCCTCGGTTGGGGGGGGTTATGGCTACACCTTC. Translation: CASSPSVGGGYGYTF.

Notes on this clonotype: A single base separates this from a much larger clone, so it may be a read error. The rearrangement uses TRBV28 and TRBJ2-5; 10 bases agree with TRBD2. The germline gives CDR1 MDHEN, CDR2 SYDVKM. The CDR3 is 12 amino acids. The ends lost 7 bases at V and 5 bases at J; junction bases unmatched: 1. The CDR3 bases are TGTGCCAGCACGACTAGCGGGGAGACCCAGTACTTC. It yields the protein CASTTSGETQYF.

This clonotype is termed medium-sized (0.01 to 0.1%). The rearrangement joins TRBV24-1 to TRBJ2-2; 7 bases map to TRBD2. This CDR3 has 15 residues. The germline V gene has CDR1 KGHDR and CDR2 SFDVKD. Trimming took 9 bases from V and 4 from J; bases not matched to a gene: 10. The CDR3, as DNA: TGTGCCACCGCGCCCTACGGGGGGATCACCGGGGAGCTGTTTTTT. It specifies CATAPYGGITGELFF.

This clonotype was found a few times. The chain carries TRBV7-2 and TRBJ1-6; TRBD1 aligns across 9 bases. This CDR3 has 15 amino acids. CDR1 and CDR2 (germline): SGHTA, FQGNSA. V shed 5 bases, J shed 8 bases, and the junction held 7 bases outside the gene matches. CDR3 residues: CASSTWTGEYSPLHF. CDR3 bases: TGTGCCAGCAGCACCTGGACAGGGGAATATTCACCCCTCCACTTT.

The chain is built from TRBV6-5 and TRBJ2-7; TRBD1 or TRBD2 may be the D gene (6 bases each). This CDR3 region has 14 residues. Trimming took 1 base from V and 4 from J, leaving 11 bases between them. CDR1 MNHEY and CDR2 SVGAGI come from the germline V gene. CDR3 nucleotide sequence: TGTGCCAGCAGTTACTTGGGGGGCAGGTACGAGCAGTACGTC. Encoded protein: CASSYLGGRYEQYV.

DNA for the CDR3: TGCGCCAGCAGCCAGGGATCGCAGGGGACCTACGAGCAGTACTTC. Amino acids: CASSQGSQGTYEQYF. The rearrangement links TRBV4-1 to TRBJ2-7; D may be TRBD1 (6 bases). Germline-derived CDR1 and CDR2 are MGHRA and YSYEKL. V was trimmed by 3 bases and J by 2 bases, leaving 14 bases between them. This CDR3 has 15 residues.

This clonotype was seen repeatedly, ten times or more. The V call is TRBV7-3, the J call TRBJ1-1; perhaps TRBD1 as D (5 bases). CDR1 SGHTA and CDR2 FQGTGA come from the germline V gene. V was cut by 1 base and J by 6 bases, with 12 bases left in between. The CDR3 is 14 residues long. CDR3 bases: TGTGCCAGCAGCTTAATTTCGGGGACCGCTGAAGCTTTCTTT. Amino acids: CASSLISGTAEAFF.

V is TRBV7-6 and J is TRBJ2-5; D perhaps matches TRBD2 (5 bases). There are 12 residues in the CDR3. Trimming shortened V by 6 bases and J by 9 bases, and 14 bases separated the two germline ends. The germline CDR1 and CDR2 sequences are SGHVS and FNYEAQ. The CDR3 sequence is CASSLRSGAQYF. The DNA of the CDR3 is TGTGCCAGCAGTCTTCGATCCGGGGCCCAGTACTTC.

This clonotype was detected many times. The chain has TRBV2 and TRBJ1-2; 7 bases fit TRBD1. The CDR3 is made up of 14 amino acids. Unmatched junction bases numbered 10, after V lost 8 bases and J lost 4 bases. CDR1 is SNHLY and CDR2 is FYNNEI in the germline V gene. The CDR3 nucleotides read TGTGCCAGCCTTTATTTGGGACAGAGCTATGGCTACACCTTC. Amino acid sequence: CASLYLGQSYGYTF.

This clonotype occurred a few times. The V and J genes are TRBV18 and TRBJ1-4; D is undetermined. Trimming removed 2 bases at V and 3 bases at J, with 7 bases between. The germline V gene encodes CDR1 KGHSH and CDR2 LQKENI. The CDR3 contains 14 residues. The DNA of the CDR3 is TGTGCCAGCTCACCATTGGGAGCTAATGAAAAACTGTTTTTT. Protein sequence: CASSPLGANEKLFF.

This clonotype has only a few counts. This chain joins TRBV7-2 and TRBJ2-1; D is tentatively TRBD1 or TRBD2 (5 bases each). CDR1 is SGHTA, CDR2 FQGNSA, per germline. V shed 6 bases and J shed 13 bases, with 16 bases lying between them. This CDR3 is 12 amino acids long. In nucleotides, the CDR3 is TGTGCCAGCAGACCTCCGGGACCTCGACAGTTCTTC. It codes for CASRPPGPRQFF.

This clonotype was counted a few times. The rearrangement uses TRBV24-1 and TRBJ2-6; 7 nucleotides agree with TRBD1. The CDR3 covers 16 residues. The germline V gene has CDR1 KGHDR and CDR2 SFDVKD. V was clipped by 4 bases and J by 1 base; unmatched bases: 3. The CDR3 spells CATSERDRSGANVLTF. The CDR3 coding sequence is TGTGCCACCAGTGAGAGGGACAGATCTGGGGCCAACGTCCTGACTTTC.

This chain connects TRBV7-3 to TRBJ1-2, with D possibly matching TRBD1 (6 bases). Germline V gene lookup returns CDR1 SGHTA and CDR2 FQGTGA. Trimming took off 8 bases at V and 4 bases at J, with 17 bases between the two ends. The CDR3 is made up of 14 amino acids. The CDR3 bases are TGTGCCAGCGGGGTGGGGGGCGACTCCTATGGCTACACCTTC. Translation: CASGVGGDSYGYTF.

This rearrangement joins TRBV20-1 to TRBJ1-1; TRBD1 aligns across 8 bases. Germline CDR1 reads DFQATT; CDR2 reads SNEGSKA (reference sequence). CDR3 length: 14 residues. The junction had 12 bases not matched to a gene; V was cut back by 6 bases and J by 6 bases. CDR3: CSAPKDRVVPEAFF. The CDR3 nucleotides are TGCAGTGCACCTAAGGACAGGGTCGTTCCTGAAGCTTTCTTT.

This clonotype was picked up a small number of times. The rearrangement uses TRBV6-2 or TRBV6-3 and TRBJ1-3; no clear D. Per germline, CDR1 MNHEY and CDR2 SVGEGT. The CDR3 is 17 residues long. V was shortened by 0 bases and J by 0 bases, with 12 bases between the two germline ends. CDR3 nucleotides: TGTGCCAGCAGTTACTCGTACGACCGAGCCTCTGGAAACACCATATATTTT. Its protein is CASSYSYDRASGNTIYF.

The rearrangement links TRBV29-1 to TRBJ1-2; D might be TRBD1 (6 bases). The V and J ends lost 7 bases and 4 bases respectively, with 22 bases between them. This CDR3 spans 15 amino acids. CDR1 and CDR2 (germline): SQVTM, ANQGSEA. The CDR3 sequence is CSADYSPQGVYGYTF. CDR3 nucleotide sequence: TGCAGCGCGGATTACAGCCCACAGGGAGTCTATGGCTACACCTTC.

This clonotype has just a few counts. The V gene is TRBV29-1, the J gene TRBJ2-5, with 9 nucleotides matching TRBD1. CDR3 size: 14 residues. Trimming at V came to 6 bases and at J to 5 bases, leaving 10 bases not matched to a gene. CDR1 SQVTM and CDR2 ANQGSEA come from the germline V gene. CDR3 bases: TGCAGCGTGAGGGCGACAGGGGGTGGGGAGACCCAGTACTTC. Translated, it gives CSVRATGGGETQYF. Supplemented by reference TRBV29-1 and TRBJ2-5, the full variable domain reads SAVISQKPSRDICQRGTSLTIQCQVDSQVTMMFWYRQQPGQSLTLIATANQGSEATYESGFVIDKFPISRPNLTFSTLTVSNMSPEDSSIYLCSVRATGGGETQYFGPGTRLLVL.

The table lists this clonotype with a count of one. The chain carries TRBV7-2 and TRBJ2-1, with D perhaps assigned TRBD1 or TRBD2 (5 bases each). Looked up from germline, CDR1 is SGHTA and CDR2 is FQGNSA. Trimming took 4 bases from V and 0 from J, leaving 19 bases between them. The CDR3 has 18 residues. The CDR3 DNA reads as TGTGCCAGCAGCTCCCCGAGGGGACGACGCAGCTCCTACAATGAGCAGTTCTTC. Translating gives CASSSPRGRRSSYNEQFF.

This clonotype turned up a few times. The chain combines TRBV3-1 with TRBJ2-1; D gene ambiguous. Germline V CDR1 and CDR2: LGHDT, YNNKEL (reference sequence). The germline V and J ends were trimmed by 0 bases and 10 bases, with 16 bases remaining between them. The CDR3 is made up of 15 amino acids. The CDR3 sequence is CASSQDPDLGEEQFF. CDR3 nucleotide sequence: TGTGCCAGCAGCCAAGACCCGGACCTCGGAGAGGAGCAGTTCTTC.

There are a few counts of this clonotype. The CDR3: CASSPRLGGQTDTQYF. The CDR3 bases are TGCGCCAGCAGCCCCAGGCTCGGGGGGCAGACAGATACGCAGTATTTT. This chain connects TRBV5-1 to TRBJ2-3, with D possibly TRBD2 on 7 matching bases. Per the germline V gene, CDR1 is SGHRS and CDR2 is YFSETQ. Trimming left V 4 bases short and J 3 bases short, with 18 bases between. This CDR3 is 16 amino acids long.

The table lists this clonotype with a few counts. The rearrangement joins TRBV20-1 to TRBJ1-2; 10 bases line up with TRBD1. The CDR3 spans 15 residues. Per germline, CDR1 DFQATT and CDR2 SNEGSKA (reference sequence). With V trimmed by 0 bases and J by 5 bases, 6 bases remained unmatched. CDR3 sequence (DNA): TGCAGTGCTAGAGAATTTGGGACAGGGGATTATGGCTACACCTTC. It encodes CSAREFGTGDYGYTF.

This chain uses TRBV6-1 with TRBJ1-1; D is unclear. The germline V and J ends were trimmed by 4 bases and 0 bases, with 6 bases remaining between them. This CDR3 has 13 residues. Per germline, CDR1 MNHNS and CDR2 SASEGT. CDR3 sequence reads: CASSVELNTEAFF. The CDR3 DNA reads TGTGCCAGCAGTGTTGAATTGAACACTGAAGCTTTCTTT.

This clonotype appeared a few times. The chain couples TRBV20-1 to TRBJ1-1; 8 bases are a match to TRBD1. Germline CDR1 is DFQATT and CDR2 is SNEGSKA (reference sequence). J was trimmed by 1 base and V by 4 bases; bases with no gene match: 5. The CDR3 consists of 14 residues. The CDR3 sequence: CSANTGGSNTEAFF. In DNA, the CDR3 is TGCAGTGCTAATACAGGGGGTTCGAACACTGAAGCTTTCTTT.